A selection of T cell receptor beta chains follows, all from one sample in a study of CD8 T cells in Susac syndrome. TCRdb called the immunoSEQ multiplex PCR reads again in MiXCR, with one record for every CDR3 protein. This table has around 190,000 distinct CDR3 sequences, 90% to 95% appearing once. The sequencing sample was made of CD8+ T cells from PBMCs. These receptors originate from a human donor with multiple sclerosis. Both conserved end residues are part of each CDR3. D genes are given only for firm matches. Clone size, where shown, is once, few, many, or a class for clones that have expanded.

v_call: TRBV7-9
d_call: TRBD2
clone_size: NA
j_call: TRBJ2-1
cdr3_aa: CASSSLAGGYNEQFF
cdr3_nt: TGTGCCAGCAGCTCACTAGCGGGGGGATACAATGAGCAGTTCTTC

v_call: TRBV12-5
d_call: TRBD1
clone_size: NA
j_call: TRBJ2-7
cdr3_aa: CASGPGTVYEQYF
cdr3_nt: TGTGCTAGTGGTCCCGGGACAGTCTACGAGCAGTACTTC

v_call: TRBV19
d_call: NA
clone_size: NA
j_call: TRBJ1-1
cdr3_aa: CASWALQEEAFF
cdr3_nt: TGTGCCAGTTGGGCCTTACAGGAGGAAGCTTTCTTT

v_call: TRBV11-2
d_call: NA
clone_size: NA
j_call: TRBJ2-7
cdr3_aa: CASSSRDGLNTYEQYF
cdr3_nt: TGTGCCAGCAGCTCCCGGGACGGTCTCAATACCTACGAGCAGTACTTC

v_call: TRBV15
d_call: NA
clone_size: NA
j_call: TRBJ2-7
cdr3_aa: CATSRDGAQGEQYF
cdr3_nt: TGTGCCACCAGCAGAGATGGGGCGCAGGGCGAGCAGTACTTC

v_call: TRBV20-1
d_call: NA
clone_size: NA
j_call: TRBJ1-2
cdr3_aa: CSARFPLRLQSYTF
cdr3_nt: TGCAGTGCTAGATTCCCCCTCCGTCTACAGAGCTACACCTTC

v_call: TRBV19
d_call: NA
clone_size: NA
j_call: TRBJ1-2
cdr3_aa: CASSLRGYHYGYTF
cdr3_nt: TGTGCCAGTAGTCTTAGGGGGTATCACTATGGCTACACCTTC

v_call: TRBV29-1
d_call: NA
clone_size: NA
j_call: TRBJ1-2
cdr3_aa: CSVEGRIDTNYGYTF
cdr3_nt: TGCAGCGTTGAAGGAAGAATTGACACAAACTATGGCTACACCTTC

v_call: TRBV7-8
d_call: TRBD1
clone_size: NA
j_call: TRBJ2-7
cdr3_aa: CASSPFGQEDEQYF
cdr3_nt: TGTGCCAGCAGCCCTTTCGGACAGGAGGACGAGCAGTACTTC

v_call: TRBV12-3/TRBV12-4
d_call: TRBD2
clone_size: NA
j_call: TRBJ2-7
cdr3_aa: CASSGGAYEQYF
cdr3_nt: TGTGCCAGCAGCGGGGGGGCCTACGAGCAGTACTTC

v_call: TRBV3-1
d_call: NA
clone_size: NA
j_call: TRBJ1-4
cdr3_aa: CASSHPTGVQEKLFF
cdr3_nt: TGTGCCAGCAGCCACCCGACAGGCGTACAGGAAAAACTGTTTTTT

v_call: TRBV7-6
d_call: NA
clone_size: NA
j_call: TRBJ2-3
cdr3_aa: CASSLGTAPTDTQYF
cdr3_nt: TGTGCCAGCAGCCTCGGGACGGCCCCCACAGATACGCAGTATTTT

v_call: TRBV11-1
d_call: NA
clone_size: NA
j_call: TRBJ2-3
cdr3_aa: CASSLIDATGNPRTREGDTQYF
cdr3_nt: TGTGCCAGCAGCCTTATTGATGCGACAGGGAATCCAAGGACTAGAGAAGGAGATACGCAGTATTTT

v_call: TRBV3-1
d_call: NA
clone_size: NA
j_call: TRBJ2-5
cdr3_aa: CASSQPRETQYF
cdr3_nt: TGTGCCAGCAGCCAGCCCCGAGAGACCCAGTACTTC

v_call: TRBV29-1
d_call: NA
clone_size: NA
j_call: TRBJ2-3
cdr3_aa: CSVEDPQGGSDTQYF
cdr3_nt: TGCAGCGTTGAAGATCCGCAGGGAGGTTCAGATACGCAGTATTTT

v_call: TRBV21-1
d_call: NA
clone_size: NA
j_call: TRBJ2-5
cdr3_aa: CASSKGQGWETQYF
cdr3_nt: TGTGCCAGCAGCAAAGGGCAAGGGTGGGAGACCCAGTACTTC

v_call: TRBV7-9
d_call: TRBD2
clone_size: NA
j_call: TRBJ2-3
cdr3_aa: CASSAEAGGGGDTQYF
cdr3_nt: TGTGCCAGCAGCGCCGAAGCGGGAGGAGGAGGAGATACGCAGTATTTT

v_call: TRBV29-1
d_call: TRBD2
clone_size: NA
j_call: TRBJ2-1
cdr3_aa: CSAGEGYNEQFF
cdr3_nt: TGCAGCGCCGGGGAGGGGTACAATGAGCAGTTCTTC

v_call: TRBV20-1
d_call: TRBD2
clone_size: NA
j_call: TRBJ2-1
cdr3_aa: CSARATLAGGPPYNEQFF
cdr3_nt: TGCAGTGCTAGAGCAACACTAGCGGGGGGGCCGCCCTACAATGAGCAGTTCTTC

v_call: TRBV29-1
d_call: NA
clone_size: NA
j_call: TRBJ2-7
cdr3_aa: CSVESRGRDGSSIISYEQYF
cdr3_nt: TGCAGCGTCGAAAGTAGGGGGCGAGACGGGAGCTCAATTATCTCCTACGAGCAGTACTTC

v_call: TRBV3-1
d_call: NA
clone_size: once
j_call: TRBJ2-1
cdr3_aa: CASSQRSSEQFF
cdr3_nt: TGTGCCAGCAGCCAAAGAAGTTCGGAGCAGTTCTTC

v_call: TRBV12-5
d_call: NA
clone_size: NA
j_call: TRBJ2-3
cdr3_aa: CASGRQYIDTQYF
cdr3_nt: TGTGCTAGTGGCCGACAATATATAGATACGCAGTATTTT

v_call: TRBV30
d_call: NA
clone_size: NA
j_call: TRBJ2-1
cdr3_aa: CAWSSRGHEQFF
cdr3_nt: TGTGCCTGGAGTAGCAGGGGTCATGAGCAGTTCTTC

v_call: TRBV24-1
d_call: TRBD2
clone_size: few
j_call: TRBJ2-1
cdr3_aa: CATSDLLAGEQFF
cdr3_nt: TGTGCCACCAGTGATTTACTAGCGGGAGAGCAGTTCTTC

v_call: TRBV12-3/TRBV12-4
d_call: NA
clone_size: NA
j_call: TRBJ1-2
cdr3_aa: CASSLSGSYGYTF
cdr3_nt: TGTGCCAGCAGTTTATCCGGGAGCTATGGCTACACCTTC

v_call: TRBV2
d_call: NA
clone_size: NA
j_call: TRBJ2-1
cdr3_aa: CASRQGTDNEQFF
cdr3_nt: TGTGCCAGCAGACAGGGTACGGACAATGAGCAGTTCTTC

v_call: TRBV7-2
d_call: TRBD2
clone_size: NA
j_call: TRBJ2-3
cdr3_aa: CASSFLAGEQDTQYF
cdr3_nt: TGTGCCAGCAGCTTTCTAGCGGGAGAACAGGATACGCAGTATTTT

v_call: TRBV27
d_call: NA
clone_size: NA
j_call: TRBJ2-1
cdr3_aa: CASSRSSYNEQFF
cdr3_nt: TGTGCCAGCAGTCGTAGCTCCTACAATGAGCAGTTCTTC

v_call: TRBV3-1
d_call: NA
clone_size: NA
j_call: TRBJ2-3
cdr3_aa: CASSQEGAVTDTQYF
cdr3_nt: TGTGCCAGCAGCCAAGAAGGAGCAGTCACAGATACGCAGTATTTT

v_call: TRBV7-9
d_call: NA
clone_size: NA
j_call: TRBJ2-2
cdr3_aa: CASSAWSGELFF
cdr3_nt: TGTGCCAGCAGCGCCTGGTCCGGGGAGCTGTTTTTT

v_call: TRBV18
d_call: TRBD2
clone_size: NA
j_call: TRBJ2-3
cdr3_aa: CASSPPSASGRAWDTQYF
cdr3_nt: TGTGCCAGCTCACCCCCTTCAGCTAGCGGGAGGGCCTGGGATACGCAGTATTTT

v_call: TRBV9
d_call: NA
clone_size: once
j_call: TRBJ1-2
cdr3_aa: CASSVGGQGFYGYTF
cdr3_nt: TGTGCCAGCAGCGTGGGAGGCCAGGGGTTCTATGGCTACACCTTC

v_call: TRBV15
d_call: NA
clone_size: NA
j_call: TRBJ2-1
cdr3_aa: CATSRERHGNYNEQFF
cdr3_nt: TGTGCCACCAGCAGAGAGCGACACGGAAACTACAATGAGCAGTTCTTC

v_call: TRBV4-1
d_call: NA
clone_size: NA
j_call: TRBJ2-3
cdr3_aa: CASSIYGGNTDTQYF
cdr3_nt: TGCGCCAGCAGCATATACGGGGGCAACACAGATACGCAGTATTTT

v_call: TRBV7-8
d_call: TRBD2
clone_size: NA
j_call: TRBJ2-2
cdr3_aa: CASSPKGLASTGELFF
cdr3_nt: TGTGCCAGCAGCCCAAAGGGACTAGCCAGCACCGGGGAGCTGTTTTTT

v_call: TRBV7-9
d_call: NA
clone_size: NA
j_call: TRBJ1-1
cdr3_aa: CASSPGRGTEAFF
cdr3_nt: TGTGCCAGCAGCCCCGGCAGGGGCACTGAAGCTTTCTTT

v_call: TRBV11-2
d_call: NA
clone_size: NA
j_call: TRBJ1-2
cdr3_aa: CASSLESRGGYTF
cdr3_nt: TGTGCCAGCAGCTTAGAGTCTCGCGGAGGCTACACCTTC

v_call: TRBV11-2
d_call: NA
clone_size: NA
j_call: TRBJ2-7
cdr3_aa: CASSPSVGGPNEQYF
cdr3_nt: TGTGCCAGCAGCCCCTCCGTGGGAGGCCCCAACGAGCAGTACTTC

v_call: TRBV11-2
d_call: NA
clone_size: NA
j_call: TRBJ2-5
cdr3_aa: CASSLASRSAHQETQYF
cdr3_nt: TGTGCCAGCAGCTTAGCCAGTCGGTCAGCACACCAAGAGACCCAGTACTTC